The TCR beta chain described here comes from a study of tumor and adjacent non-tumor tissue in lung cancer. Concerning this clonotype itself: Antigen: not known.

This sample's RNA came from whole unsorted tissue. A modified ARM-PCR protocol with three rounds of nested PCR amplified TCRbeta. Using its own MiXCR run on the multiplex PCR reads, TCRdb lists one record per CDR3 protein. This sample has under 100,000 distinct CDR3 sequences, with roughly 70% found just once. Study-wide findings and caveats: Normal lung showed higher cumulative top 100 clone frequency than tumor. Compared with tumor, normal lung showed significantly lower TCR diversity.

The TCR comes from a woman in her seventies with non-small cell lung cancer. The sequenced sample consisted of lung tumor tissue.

Written as DNA, the CDR3 is TGCAGCGTTGAGCATTCAGCGGTAGGGCCGAAGCAGTACTTC. The encoded protein is CSVEHSAVGPKQYF. The rearrangement joins TRBV29-1 to TRBJ2-7; D is possibly TRBD2 (5 bases). The ends were cut back, 3 bases at V and 8 bases at J, with 20 bases in the middle. Germline loops: CDR1 SQVTM, CDR2 ANQGSEA. This CDR3 is built from 14 residues.